The 7 T cell receptor beta chains reported below all come from one sample, sequenced in a study of memory CD4+ T cells and cytomegalovirus serostatus (dated by TCRdb to about 2019). Receptor libraries were prepared by the immunoSEQ multiplex PCR assay. TCRdb re-hosts the immuneACCESS table, in-frame sequences only. Its copies lack some clones; in the studies checked, an unresolved V gene accounts for under half of them, and the cause for the rest is not known. In this sample the table shows under 75,000 clones, over 60% of which occur a single time. The leading ten clones occupy approximately 0.53% of the sample. A FACSAria II was used to sort memory CD4+ T cells, defined as single viable CD3+CD4+CD8-CD45RO+ cells. Sequencing used memory CD4+ T cells from blood. These receptors were collected from an adult in good health and CMV-seronegative. Some clones in this sample may be carry-over from other donors' samples.

CDR3 DNA sequence: TGTGCCACCAGTACAGGGGGAATCGGAAACACCATATATTTT. Encoded protein: CATSTGGIGNTIYF. This chain connects TRBV5-6 to TRBJ1-3; 8 bases are shared with TRBD1. The CDR3 contains 14 residues. V gave up 9 bases and J gave up 4 bases; unmatched junction bases: 9. CDR1 is SGHDT and CDR2 is YYEEEE in the germline V gene.

This clone was found once. The chain couples TRBV29-1 to TRBJ1-1; D is ambiguous. The CDR3 extends over 12 amino acids. Germline assignment: CDR1 SQVTM and CDR2 ANQGSEA. V was cut by 7 bases and J by 1 base, with 10 bases left in between. CDR3 sequence: CSASDGNTEAFF. The CDR3 coding sequence is TGCAGCGCTTCGGACGGGAACACTGAAGCTTTCTTT.

V is TRBV10-3 and J is TRBJ2-1, with TRBD2 matching 11 bases. The germline V gene encodes CDR1 ENHRY and CDR2 SYGVKD. V lost 10 bases and J lost 0; bases outside the gene matches: 2. The CDR3 runs to 14 residues. CDR3 sequence (DNA): TGTGCCAGACTAGCGGGAAGCTCCTACAATGAGCAGTTCTTC. This encodes CARLAGSSYNEQFF.

The V gene is TRBV7-2, the J gene TRBJ1-2; the D gene is possibly TRBD1 (6 bases). This CDR3 spans 15 amino acids. The germline V gene encodes CDR1 SGHTA and CDR2 FQGNSA. V was cut by 4 bases and J by 5 bases, with 17 bases left in between. CDR3 protein: CASSYTSDSSYGYTF. The CDR3 DNA follows: TGTGCCAGCAGCTACACCTCGGACAGTTCGTATGGCTACACCTTC.

The rearrangement uses TRBV7-2 and TRBJ2-7, with 8 bases aligning to TRBD2. Germline CDR1 reads SGHTA; CDR2 reads FQGNSA. V shed 1 base, J shed 3 bases, and the junction held 2 bases outside the gene matches. This CDR3 contains 14 residues. The CDR3 loop reads CASSLGGTSYEQYF. The CDR3 nucleotides read TGTGCCAGCAGCTTAGGGGGGACTAGCTACGAGCAGTACTTC. Filled out from reference TRBV7-2 and TRBJ2-7, the complete variable domain reads GAGVSQSPSNKVTEKGKDVELRCDPISGHTALYWYRQSLGQGLEFLIYFQGNSAPDKSGLPSDRFSAERTGGSVSTLTIQRTQQEDSAVYLCASSLGGTSYEQYFGPGTRLTVT.

The table lists this clone with a few counts. V usage is TRBV5-4 and J usage is TRBJ2-2; D unresolved. V was shortened by 4 bases and J by 6 bases, with 7 bases between the two germline ends. CDR1 and CDR2 from the germline V gene are SGHNT and YYREEE (reference sequence). The CDR3 consists of 12 residues. The CDR3 bases are TGTGCCAGCAGCGTGAGCGCCGGGGAGCTGTTTTTT. This gives the protein CASSVSAGELFF.

The V call is TRBV7-9, the J call TRBJ1-1; D is uncertain. The ends were cut back, 2 bases at V and 4 bases at J, with 14 bases in the middle. CDR3 length: 15 amino acids. Germline V gives CDR1 SEHNR, CDR2 FQNEAQ (reference sequence). The CDR3 region is CASSLFGRLVTEAFF. The CDR3 bases are TGTGCCAGCAGCTTATTTGGGCGGTTGGTCACTGAAGCTTTCTTT.